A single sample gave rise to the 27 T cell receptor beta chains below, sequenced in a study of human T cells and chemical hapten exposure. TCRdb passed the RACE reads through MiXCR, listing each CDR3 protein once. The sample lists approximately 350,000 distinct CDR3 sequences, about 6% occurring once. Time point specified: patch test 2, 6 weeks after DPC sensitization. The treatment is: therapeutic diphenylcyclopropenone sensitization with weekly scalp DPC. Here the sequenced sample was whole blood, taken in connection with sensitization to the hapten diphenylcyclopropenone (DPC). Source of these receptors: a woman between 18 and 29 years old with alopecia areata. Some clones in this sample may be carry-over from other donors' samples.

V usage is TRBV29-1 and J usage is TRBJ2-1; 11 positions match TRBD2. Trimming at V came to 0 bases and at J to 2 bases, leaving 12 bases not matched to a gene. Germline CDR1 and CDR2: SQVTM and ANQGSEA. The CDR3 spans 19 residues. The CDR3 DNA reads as TGCAGCGTTGAAGATGGTAGCGGGGGGGCCTTGTTCACCTACAATGAGCAGTTCTTC. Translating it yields CSVEDGSGGALFTYNEQFF.

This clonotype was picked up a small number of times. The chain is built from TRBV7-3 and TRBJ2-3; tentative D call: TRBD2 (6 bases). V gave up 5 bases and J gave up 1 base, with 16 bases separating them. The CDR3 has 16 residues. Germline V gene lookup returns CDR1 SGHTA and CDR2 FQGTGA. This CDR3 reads CASSRGGAWGTDTQYF. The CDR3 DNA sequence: TGTGCCAGCAGCAGAGGAGGGGCGTGGGGCACAGATACGCAGTATTTT.

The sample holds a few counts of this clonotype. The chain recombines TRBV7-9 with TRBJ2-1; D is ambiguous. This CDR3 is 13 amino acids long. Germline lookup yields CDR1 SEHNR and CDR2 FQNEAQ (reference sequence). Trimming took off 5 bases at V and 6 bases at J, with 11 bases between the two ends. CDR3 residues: CASSGQVSNEQFF. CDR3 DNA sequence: TGTGCCAGCAGCGGGCAGGTTAGCAATGAGCAGTTCTTC.

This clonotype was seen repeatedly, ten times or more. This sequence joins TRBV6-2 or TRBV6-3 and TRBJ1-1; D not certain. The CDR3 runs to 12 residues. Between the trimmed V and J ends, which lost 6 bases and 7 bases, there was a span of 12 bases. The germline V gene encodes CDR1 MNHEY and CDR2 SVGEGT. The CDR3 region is CASSLRYYEAFF. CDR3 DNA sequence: TGTGCCAGCAGCCTACGTTATTATGAAGCTTTCTTT.

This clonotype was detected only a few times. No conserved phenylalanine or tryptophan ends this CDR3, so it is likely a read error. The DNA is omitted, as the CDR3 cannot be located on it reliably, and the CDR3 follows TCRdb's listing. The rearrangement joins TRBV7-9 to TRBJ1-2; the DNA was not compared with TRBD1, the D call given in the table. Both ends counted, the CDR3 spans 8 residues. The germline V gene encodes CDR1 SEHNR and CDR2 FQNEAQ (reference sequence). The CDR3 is CASRSDRT.

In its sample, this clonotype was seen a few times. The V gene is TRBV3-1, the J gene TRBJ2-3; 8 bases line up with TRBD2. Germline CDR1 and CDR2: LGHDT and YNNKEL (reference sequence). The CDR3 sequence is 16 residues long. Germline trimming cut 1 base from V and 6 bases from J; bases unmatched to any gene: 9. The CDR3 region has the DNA TGTGCCAGCAGCCAAGGGACTAGCCCTCGTGGGGATACGCAGTATTTT. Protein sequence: CASSQGTSPRGDTQYF.

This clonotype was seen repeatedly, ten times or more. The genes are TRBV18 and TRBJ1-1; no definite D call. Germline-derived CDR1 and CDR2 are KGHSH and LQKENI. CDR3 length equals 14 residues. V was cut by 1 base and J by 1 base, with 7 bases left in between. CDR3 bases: TGTGCCAGCTCACCACGGAGGGAGAACACTGAAGCTTTCTTT. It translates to CASSPRRENTEAFF.

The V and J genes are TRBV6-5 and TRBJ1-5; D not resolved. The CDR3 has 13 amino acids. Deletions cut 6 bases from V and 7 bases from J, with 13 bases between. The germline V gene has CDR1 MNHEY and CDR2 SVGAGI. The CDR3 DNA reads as TGTGCCAGCAGCAGGACGGCGGGGCAGCCCCAGCATTTT. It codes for CASSRTAGQPQHF.

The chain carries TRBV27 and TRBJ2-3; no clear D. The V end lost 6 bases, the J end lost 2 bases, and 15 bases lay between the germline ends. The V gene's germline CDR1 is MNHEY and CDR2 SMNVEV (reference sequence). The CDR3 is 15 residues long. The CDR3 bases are TGTGCCAGCAGGGATGGCGCTCGACCCACAGATACGCAGTATTTT. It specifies CASRDGARPTDTQYF.

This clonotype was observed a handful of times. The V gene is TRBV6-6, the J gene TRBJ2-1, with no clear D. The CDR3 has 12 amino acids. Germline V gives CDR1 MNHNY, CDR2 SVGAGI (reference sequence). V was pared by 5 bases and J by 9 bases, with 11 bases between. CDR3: CASSLRVGEQFF. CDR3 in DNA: TGTGCCAGCAGTCTACGAGTTGGTGAGCAGTTCTTC.

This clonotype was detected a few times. For the CDR3, the DNA is TGCGCCAGCAGCCAAGTAGGCCCCGCGACACTCCAAGAGACCCAGTACTTC. Amino acid sequence: CASSQVGPATLQETQYF. The chain couples TRBV4-1 to TRBJ2-5; D gene unclear. This CDR3 is 17 amino acids long. CDR1 and CDR2 from the germline V gene are MGHRA and YSYEKL. Trimming left V 1 base short and J 1 base short, with 16 bases between.

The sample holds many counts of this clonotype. CDR3 DNA sequence: TGTGCCAGCAGCTCAGGGGAGCGGGGGAGGGATACGCAGTATTTT. Translation: CASSSGERGRDTQYF. This chain joins TRBV5-4 and TRBJ2-3; 8 bases match TRBD2. Trimming took 3 bases from V and 6 from J; bases not matched to a gene: 9. In germline, CDR1 is SGHNT, CDR2 YYREEE (reference sequence). This CDR3 has 15 amino acids.

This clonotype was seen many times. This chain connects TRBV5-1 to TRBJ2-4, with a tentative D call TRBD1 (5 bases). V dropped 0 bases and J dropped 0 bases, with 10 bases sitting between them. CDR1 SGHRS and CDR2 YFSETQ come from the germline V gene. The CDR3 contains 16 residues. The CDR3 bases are TGCGCCAGCAGCTTGGAGGGGCATTTAGCCAAAAACATTCAGTACTTC. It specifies CASSLEGHLAKNIQYF.

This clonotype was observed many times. CDR3: CAISESNYGRGIADTQYF. In DNA, the CDR3 is TGTGCCATCAGTGAGTCGAACTATGGCAGGGGGATTGCAGATACGCAGTATTTT. V gene TRBV10-3 combines with J gene TRBJ2-3, with TRBD1 matching 7 bases. This CDR3 contains 18 residues. Germline V gives CDR1 ENHRY, CDR2 SYGVKD. The V and J ends lost 0 bases and 4 bases, in that order; junction bases with no gene match: 13.

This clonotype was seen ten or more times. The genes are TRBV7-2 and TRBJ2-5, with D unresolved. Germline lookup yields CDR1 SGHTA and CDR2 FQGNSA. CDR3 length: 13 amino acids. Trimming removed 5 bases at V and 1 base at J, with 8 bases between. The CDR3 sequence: CASSPTGQETQYF. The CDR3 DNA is TGTGCCAGCAGCCCTACTGGCCAAGAGACCCAGTACTTC.

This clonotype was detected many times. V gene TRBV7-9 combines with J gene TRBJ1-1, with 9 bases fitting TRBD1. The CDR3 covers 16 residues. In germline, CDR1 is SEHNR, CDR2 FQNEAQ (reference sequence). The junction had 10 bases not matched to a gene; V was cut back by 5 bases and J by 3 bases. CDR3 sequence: CASSGGTGREDTEAFF. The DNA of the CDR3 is TGTGCCAGCAGCGGAGGGACAGGGAGAGAGGACACTGAAGCTTTCTTT.

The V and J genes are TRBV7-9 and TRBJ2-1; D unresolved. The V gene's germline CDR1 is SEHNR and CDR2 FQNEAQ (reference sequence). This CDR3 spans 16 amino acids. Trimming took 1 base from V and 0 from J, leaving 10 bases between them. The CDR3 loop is CASSLEVLSSYNEQFF. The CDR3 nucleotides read TGTGCCAGCAGCTTAGAGGTACTGAGCTCCTACAATGAGCAGTTCTTC.

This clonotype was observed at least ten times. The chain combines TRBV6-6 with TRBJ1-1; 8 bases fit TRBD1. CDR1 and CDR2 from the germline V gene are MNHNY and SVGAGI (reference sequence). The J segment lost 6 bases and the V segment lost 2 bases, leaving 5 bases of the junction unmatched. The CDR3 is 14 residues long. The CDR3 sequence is CASSYRTGFPEAFF. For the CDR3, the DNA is TGTGCCAGCAGTTACCGGACAGGGTTCCCTGAAGCTTTCTTT.

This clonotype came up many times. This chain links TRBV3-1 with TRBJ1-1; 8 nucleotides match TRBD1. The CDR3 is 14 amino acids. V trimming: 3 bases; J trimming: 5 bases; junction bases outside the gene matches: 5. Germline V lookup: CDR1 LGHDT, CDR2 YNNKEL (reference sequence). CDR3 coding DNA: TGTGCCAGCAGCCAGATGGACAGGGTGACTGAAGCTTTCTTT. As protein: CASSQMDRVTEAFF.

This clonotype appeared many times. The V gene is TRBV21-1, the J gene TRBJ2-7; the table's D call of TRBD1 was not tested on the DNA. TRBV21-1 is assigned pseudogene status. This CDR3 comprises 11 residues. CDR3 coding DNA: TGTGCCAGCAGCAACTCCGGGACAAGTCGGTTC. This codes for CASSNSGTSRF.

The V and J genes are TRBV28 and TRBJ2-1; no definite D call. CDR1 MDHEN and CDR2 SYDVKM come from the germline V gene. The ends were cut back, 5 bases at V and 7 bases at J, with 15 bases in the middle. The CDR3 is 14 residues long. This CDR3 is CASSPPGTGNEQFF. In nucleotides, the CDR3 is TGTGCCAGCAGTCCCCCTGGAACCGGGAATGAGCAGTTCTTC.

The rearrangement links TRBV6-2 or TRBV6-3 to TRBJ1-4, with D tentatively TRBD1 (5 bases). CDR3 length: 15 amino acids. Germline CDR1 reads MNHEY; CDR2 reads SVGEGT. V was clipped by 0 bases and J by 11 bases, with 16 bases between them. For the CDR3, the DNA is TGTGCCAGCAGTTACTCGGACAAGAGGATTTGGAAACTGTTTTTT. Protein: CASSYSDKRIWKLFF.

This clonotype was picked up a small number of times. The CDR3 nucleotides are TGTGCCATAGGGGAGAAGTATGGCTACACCTTC. Protein sequence: CAIGEKYGYTF. The chain joins TRBV10-3 to TRBJ1-2; a possible D gene is TRBD1 (5 bases). This CDR3 is 11 amino acids long. Germline loops: CDR1 ENHRY, CDR2 SYGVKD. The V end was cut by 9 bases, the J end by 5 bases, with 10 bases between.

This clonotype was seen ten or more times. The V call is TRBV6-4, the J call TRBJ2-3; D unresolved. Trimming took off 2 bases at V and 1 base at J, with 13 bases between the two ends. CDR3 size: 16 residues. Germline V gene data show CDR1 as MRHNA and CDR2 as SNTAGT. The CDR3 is CASSDTVESRTDTQYF. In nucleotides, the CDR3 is TGTGCCAGCAGTGACACCGTAGAATCGCGCACAGATACGCAGTATTTT.

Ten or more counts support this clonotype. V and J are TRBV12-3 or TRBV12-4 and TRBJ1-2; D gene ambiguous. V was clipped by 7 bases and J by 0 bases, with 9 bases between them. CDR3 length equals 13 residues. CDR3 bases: TGTGCCAGCACCGCTGCCTCTAACTATGGCTACACCTTC. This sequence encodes CASTAASNYGYTF.

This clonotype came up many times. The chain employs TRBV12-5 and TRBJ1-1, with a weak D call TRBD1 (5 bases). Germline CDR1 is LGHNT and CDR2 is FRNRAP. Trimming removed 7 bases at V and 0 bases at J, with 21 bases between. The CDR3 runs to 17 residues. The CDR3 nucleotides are TGTGCTAGTGAAGCCCATAAAACCGGGACCCTGAACACTGAAGCTTTCTTT. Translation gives CASEAHKTGTLNTEAFF.

The CDR3 coding sequence is TGTGCCAGCAGTTTAGCAGGGACCACTGAAGCTTTCTTT. Amino acids: CASSLAGTTEAFF. The genes are TRBV12-3 or TRBV12-4 and TRBJ1-1; a possible D gene is TRBD1 (5 bases). The CDR3 covers 13 residues. V was cut by 0 bases and J by 4 bases, with 6 bases left in between.